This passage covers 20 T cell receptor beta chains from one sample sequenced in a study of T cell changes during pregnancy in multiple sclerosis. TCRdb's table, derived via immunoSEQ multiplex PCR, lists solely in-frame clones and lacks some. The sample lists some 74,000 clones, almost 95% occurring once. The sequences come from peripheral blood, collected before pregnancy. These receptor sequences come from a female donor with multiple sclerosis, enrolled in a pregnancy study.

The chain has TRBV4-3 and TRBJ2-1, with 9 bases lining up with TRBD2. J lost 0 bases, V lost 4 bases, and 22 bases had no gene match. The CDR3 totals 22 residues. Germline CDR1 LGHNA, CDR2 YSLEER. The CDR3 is CASSPRYAGTSTYFSSYNEQFF. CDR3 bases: TGCGCCAGCAGCCCACGATACGCCGGGACTAGCACCTACTTTAGCTCCTACAATGAGCAGTTCTTC.

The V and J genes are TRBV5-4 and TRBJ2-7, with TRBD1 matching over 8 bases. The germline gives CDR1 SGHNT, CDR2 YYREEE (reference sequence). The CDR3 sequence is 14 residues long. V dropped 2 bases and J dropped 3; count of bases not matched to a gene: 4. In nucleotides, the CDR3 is TGTGCCAGCAGCTTACCGGGACAGGTCTACGAGCAGTACTTC. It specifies CASSLPGQVYEQYF.

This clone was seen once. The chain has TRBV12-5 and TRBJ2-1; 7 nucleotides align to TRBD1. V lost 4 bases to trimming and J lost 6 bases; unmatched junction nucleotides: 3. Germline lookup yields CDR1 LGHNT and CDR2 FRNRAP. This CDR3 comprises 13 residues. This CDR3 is CASGSTGTNEQFF. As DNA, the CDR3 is TGTGCTAGTGGTTCGACAGGGACCAATGAGCAGTTCTTC.

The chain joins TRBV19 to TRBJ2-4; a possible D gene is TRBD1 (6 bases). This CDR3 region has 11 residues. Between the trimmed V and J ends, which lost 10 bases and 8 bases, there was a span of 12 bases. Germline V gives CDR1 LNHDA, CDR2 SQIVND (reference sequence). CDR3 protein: CATTGSHIQYF. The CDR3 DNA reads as TGTGCCACCACAGGGTCCCACATTCAGTACTTC.

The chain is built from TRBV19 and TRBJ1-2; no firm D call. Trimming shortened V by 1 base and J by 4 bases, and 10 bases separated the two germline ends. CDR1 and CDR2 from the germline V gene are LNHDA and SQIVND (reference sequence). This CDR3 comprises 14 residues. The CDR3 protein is CASSIAFLSYGYTF. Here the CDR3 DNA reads TGTGCCAGTAGTATAGCGTTTCTCAGCTATGGCTACACCTTC.

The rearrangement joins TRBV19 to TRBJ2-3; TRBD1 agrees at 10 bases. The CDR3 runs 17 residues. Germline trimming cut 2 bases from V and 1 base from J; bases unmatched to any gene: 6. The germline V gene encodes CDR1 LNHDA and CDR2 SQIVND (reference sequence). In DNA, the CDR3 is TGTGCCAGTAGTATAAGGGACAGGGGAAGAGGCACAGATACGCAGTATTTT. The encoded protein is CASSIRDRGRGTDTQYF.

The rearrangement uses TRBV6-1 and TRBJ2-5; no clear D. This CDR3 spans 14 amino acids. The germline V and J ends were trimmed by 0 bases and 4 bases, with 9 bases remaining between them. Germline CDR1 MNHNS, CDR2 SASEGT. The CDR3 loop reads CASSEAFGGETQYF. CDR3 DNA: TGTGCCAGCAGTGAAGCCTTCGGCGGAGAGACCCAGTACTTC.

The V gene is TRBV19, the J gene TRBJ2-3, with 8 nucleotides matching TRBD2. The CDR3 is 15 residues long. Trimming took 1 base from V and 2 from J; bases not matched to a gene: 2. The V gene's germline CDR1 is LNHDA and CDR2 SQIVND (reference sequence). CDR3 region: CASSIAGGYTDTQYF. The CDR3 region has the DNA TGTGCCAGTAGTATAGCGGGAGGGTACACAGATACGCAGTATTTT.

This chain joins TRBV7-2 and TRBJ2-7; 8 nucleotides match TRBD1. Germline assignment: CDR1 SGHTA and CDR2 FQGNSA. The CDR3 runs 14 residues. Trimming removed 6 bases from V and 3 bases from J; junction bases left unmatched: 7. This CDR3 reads CASSPWTGLYEQYF. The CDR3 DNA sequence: TGTGCCAGCAGTCCATGGACAGGGCTCTACGAGCAGTACTTC.

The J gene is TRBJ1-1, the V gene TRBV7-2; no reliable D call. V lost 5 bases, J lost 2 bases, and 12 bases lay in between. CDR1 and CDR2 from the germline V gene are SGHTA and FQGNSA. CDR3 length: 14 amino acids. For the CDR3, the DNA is TGTGCCAGCAGCCGTGCAACAGCTAACACTGAAGCTTTCTTT. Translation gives CASSRATANTEAFF.

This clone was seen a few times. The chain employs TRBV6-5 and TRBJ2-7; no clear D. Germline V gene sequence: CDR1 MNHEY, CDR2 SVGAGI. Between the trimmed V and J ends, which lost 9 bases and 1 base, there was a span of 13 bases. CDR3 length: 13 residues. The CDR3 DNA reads TGTGCCAGTGCAAAGACACCTTCCTACGAGCAGTACTTC. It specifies CASAKTPSYEQYF.

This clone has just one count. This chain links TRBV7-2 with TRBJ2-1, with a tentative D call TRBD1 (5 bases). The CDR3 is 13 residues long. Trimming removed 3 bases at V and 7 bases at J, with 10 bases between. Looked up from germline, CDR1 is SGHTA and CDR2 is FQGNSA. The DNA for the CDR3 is TGTGCCAGCAGCTTGGTGGGGCGGAATGAGCAGTTCTTC. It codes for CASSLVGRNEQFF. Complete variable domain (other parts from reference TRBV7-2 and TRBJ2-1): GAGVSQSPSNKVTEKGKDVELRCDPISGHTALYWYRQSLGQGLEFLIYFQGNSAPDKSGLPSDRFSAERTGGSVSTLTIQRTQQEDSAVYLCASSLVGRNEQFFGPGTRLTVL.

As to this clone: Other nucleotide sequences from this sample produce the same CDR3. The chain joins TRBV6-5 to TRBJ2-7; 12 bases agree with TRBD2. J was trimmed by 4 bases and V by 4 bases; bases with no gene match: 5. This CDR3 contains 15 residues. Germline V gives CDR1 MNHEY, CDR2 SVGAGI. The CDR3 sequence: CASSSPGTSGYEQYF. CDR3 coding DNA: TGTGCCAGCAGTTCGCCCGGGACTAGCGGGTACGAGCAGTACTTC.

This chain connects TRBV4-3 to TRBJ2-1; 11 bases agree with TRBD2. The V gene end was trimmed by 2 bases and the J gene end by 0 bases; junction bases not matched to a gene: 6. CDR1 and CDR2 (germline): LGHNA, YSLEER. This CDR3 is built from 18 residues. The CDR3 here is CASSQQLAGVGSYNEQFF. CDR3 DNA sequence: TGCGCCAGCAGCCAACAACTAGCGGGAGTTGGCTCCTACAATGAGCAGTTCTTC.

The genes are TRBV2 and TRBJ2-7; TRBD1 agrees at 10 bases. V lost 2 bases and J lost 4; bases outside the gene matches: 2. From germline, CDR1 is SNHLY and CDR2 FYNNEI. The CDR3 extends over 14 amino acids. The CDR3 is CASSEPGQGYEQYF. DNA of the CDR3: TGTGCCAGCAGTGAACCGGGACAGGGGTACGAGCAGTACTTC.

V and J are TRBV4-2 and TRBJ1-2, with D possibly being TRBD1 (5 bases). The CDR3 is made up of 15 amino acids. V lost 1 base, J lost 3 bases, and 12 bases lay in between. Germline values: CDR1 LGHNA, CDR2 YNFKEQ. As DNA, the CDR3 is TGTGCCAGCAGCCAAGCGGAATCGACAGACTATGGCTACACCTTC. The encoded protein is CASSQAESTDYGYTF.

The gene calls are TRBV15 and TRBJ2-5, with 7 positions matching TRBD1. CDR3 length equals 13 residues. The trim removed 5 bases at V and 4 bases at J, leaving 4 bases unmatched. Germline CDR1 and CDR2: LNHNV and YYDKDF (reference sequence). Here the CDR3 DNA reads TGTGCCACCAGCCCTAGGACAGGAGAGACCCAGTACTTC. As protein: CATSPRTGETQYF.

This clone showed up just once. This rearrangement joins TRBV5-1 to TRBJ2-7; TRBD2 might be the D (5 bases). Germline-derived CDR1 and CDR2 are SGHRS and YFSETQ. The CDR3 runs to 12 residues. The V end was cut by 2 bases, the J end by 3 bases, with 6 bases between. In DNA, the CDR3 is TGCGCCAGCAGCTTTGAGGGCTACGAGCAGTACTTC. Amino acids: CASSFEGYEQYF.

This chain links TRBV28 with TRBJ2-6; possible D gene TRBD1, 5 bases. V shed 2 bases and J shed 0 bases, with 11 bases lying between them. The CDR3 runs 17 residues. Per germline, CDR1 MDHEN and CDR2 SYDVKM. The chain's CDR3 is CASSLRQGISGANVLTF. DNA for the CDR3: TGTGCCAGCAGTTTACGGCAGGGAATCTCTGGGGCCAACGTCCTGACTTTC.

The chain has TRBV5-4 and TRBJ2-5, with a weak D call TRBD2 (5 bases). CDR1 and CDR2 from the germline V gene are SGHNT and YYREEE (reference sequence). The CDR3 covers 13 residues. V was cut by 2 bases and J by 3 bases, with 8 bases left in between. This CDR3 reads CASSFRGKETQYF. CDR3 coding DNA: TGTGCCAGCAGCTTCCGAGGGAAAGAGACCCAGTACTTC.